This entry features one T cell receptor (beta chain) sequence. Its antigen is still unknown. There are no base qualities to consult, and no much larger clone falls within one base. Sorted T cell subsets were CFSE-labeled and co-cultured for 4 to 5 days with allogeneic regulatory or mature dendritic cells at a 1:10 DC:T ratio. FACS was used to sort naive T cells as CD45RA+ cells and memory T cells as CD45RO+ CD4+ or CD8+ cells. Two healthy control subjects provided the T cells used for TCR sequencing. The Qiagen DNeasy Blood & Tissue Kit was used for extraction of genomic DNA. The data were taken from a study of regulatory dendritic cells for organ transplantation (dated by TCRdb to between 2016 and 2019). Turning to the overall study: Regulatory dendritic cells were generated from monocytes cultured with vitamin D3 on days 0 and 4 and IL-10 on day 4. To evaluate the response of the DCs to a potent maturation-inducing agent, LPS was added to DC cultures on day 6. The TCRbeta repertoires of sorted naive and memory CD4+ and CD8+ T cells were sequenced before and after allostimulation with regulatory or mature dendritic cells.

General conclusions and limits of the study: The repertoires of naive CD4+ and CD8+ T cells were highly diverse, while memory cell repertoires were less diverse, with memory CD8+ cells being the most oligoclonal. Only a couple of subjects were sequenced, and considerable between-individual heterogeneity in the alloreactive memory CD8+ T cell pool was noted by the authors. Of the resting subsets, memory CD8+ T cells had the largest number of alloreactive TCR clonotypes. Expansion of memory CD8+ clones was induced by allostimulation in both subjects, but more limited expansion appeared to be induced by regulatory dendritic cells than by mature dendritic cells.

TCRbeta CDR3 regions were amplified by multiplexed two-step PCR using Vbeta-specific forward primers and Jbeta-specific reverse primers. TCRbeta libraries were sequenced on an Illumina instrument through the immunoSEQ service. The original pipeline was this. V, D and J genes were assigned using IMGT annotation, and counts were corrected for multiplex PCR bias using synthetic CDR3 analogues. The immunoSEQ Analyzer calculated repertoire clonality as one minus the normalized Shannon entropy. Fisher's exact test with Benjamini-Hochberg false discovery rate control was used to define clonal expansion, with two-tailed P<0.01. The table was pulled from immuneACCESS by TCRdb, which kept in-frame rearrangements only. Such tables lose some clones; where checked, under half of the loss comes from unresolved V genes, and the rest has no known cause. That table supplies the V and J calls and clone size; D and trimming were determined from the DNA. A total of roughly 20,000 clones appear in this sample, approximately 83% of them only once. In total, the top ten clones hold about 0.24% of the sample.

CDR1 is given as SGHVS and CDR2 as FQNEAQ, both from the germline V gene. At the junction V is shortened by 5 bases and J by 2 bases, with 19 bases in between. The CDR3 holds 17 amino acids from the cysteine to the phenylalanine. Of all the DNA, just the CDR3 is kept, 51 bases in frame from base 1. The chain is assembled from TRBV7-8 and TRBJ1-5, and possibly TRBD1, on 5 matching bases. The receptor was isolated from a human donor in good health. Input material: naive CD4+ T cells from blood cultured with dendritic cells. The cell subset or site label, read with the paper, signifies: CD45RA+ naive T cells. CDR3 sequence: CASSTLMRGGGNQPQHF. The DNA sequence reads TGTGCCAGCAGCACTTTAATGAGGGGTGGTGGCAATCAGCCCCAGCATTTT.